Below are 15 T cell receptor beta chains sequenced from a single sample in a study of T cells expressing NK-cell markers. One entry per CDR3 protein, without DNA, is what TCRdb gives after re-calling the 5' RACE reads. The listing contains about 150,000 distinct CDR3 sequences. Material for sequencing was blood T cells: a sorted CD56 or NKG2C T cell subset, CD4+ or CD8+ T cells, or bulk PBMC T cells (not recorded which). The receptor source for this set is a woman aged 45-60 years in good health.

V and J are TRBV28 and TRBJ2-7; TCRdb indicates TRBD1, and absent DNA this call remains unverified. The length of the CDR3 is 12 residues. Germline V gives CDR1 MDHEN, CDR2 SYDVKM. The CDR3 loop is CASSGGAGEQYF.

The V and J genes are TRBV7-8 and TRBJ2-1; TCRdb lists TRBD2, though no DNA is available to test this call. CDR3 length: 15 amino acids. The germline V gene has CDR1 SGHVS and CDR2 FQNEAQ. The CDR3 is CASSEVLPPDNEQFF.

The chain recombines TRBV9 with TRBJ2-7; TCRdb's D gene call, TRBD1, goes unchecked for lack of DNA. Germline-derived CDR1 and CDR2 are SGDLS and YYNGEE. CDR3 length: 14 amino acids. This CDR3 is CASSVMGQGDEQYF.

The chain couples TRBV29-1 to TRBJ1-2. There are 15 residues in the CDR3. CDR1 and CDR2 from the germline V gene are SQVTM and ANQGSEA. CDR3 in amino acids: CSVDVRRARGRSYTF.

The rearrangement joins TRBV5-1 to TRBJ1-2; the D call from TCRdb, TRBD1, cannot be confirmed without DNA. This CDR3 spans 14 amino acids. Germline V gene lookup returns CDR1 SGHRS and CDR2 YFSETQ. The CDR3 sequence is CASSFSGTEYGYTF.

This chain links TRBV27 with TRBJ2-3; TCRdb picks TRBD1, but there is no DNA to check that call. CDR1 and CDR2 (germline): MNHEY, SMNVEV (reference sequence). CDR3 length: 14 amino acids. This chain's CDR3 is CASSRGSRTDTQYF.

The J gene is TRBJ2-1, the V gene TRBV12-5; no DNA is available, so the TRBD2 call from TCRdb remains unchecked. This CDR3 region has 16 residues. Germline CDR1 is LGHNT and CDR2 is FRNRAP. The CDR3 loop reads CASGSFRTTRYNEQFF.

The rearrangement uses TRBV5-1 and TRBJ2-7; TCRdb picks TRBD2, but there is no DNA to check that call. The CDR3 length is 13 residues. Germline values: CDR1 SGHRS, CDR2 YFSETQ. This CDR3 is CASSLAGGVEQYF.

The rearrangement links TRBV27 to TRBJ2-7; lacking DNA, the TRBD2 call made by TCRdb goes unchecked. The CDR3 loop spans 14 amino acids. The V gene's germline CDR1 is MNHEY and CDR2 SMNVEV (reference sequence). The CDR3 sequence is CASSLQGRGFEQYF.

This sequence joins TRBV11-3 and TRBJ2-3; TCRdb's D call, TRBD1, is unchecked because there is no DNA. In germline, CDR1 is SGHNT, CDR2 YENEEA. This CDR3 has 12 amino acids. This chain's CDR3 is CASRTPADTQYF.

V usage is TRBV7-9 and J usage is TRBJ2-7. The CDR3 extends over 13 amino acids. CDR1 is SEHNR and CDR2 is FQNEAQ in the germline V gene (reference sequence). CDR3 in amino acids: CASRPDRQDEQYF.

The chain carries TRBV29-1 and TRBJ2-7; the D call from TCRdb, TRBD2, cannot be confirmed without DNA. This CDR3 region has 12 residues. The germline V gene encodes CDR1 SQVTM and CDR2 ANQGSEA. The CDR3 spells CSVGPSGPEQYF.

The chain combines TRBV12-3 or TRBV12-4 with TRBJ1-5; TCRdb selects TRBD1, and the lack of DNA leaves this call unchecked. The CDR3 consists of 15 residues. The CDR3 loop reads CASSSDREGGQPQHF.

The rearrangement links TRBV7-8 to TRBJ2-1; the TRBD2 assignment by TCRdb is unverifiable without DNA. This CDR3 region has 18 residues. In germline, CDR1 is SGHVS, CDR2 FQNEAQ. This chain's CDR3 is CASSFHGTSGRSYNEQFF.

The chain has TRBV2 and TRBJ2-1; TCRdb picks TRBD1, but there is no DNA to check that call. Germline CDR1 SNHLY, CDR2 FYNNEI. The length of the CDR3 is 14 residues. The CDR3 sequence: CATSSDWGNNEQFF.